Listed here are 20 T cell receptor beta chains from one sample, sequenced in a study of long-term antiretroviral therapy in people with HIV. Runs used v3.0 of the immunoSEQ assay and were done at survey level. Only in-frame clones appear in the TCRdb table, and some are missing; sequencing was by immunoSEQ multiplex PCR. Of around 29,000 clones listed, 70% to 90% were seen once; the top ten hold over 10%. Source: unsorted PBMCs, taken 1.1 years after starting antiretroviral therapy. These receptors all stem from a man aged 18 to 29 with HIV.

This clone was counted once. The CDR3 nucleotides read TGTGCCAGCAGCTTAGTCGGGACGCCGTACGAGCAGTACTTC. Translated: CASSLVGTPYEQYF. This sequence joins TRBV7-9 and TRBJ2-7, with D perhaps given as TRBD1 or TRBD2 (5 bases each). The CDR3 loop spans 14 amino acids. Trimming cost V 1 base and J 4 bases, with 11 bases left between them. Germline lookup yields CDR1 SEHNR and CDR2 FQNEAQ (reference sequence).

This rearrangement joins TRBV9 to TRBJ2-7, with D perhaps TRBD1 (6 bases). Per germline, CDR1 SGDLS and CDR2 YYNGEE. CDR3 length: 15 residues. The V end was cut by 1 base, the J end by 2 bases, with 13 bases between. The CDR3 is CASSVTGQSPYEQYF. DNA for the CDR3: TGTGCCAGCAGCGTAACCGGACAGTCCCCCTACGAGCAGTACTTC.

This chain uses TRBV5-6 with TRBJ1-3; D uncertain. Trimming stripped 2 bases from V and 5 bases from J, with 17 bases between. This CDR3 has 16 residues. Germline values: CDR1 SGHDT, CDR2 YYEEEE. This CDR3 reads CASSFYRVGLRNTIYF. The CDR3 DNA is TGTGCCAGCAGCTTCTACAGAGTTGGACTTAGAAACACCATATATTTT.

V usage is TRBV15 and J usage is TRBJ2-7; D is unclear. Per germline, CDR1 LNHNV and CDR2 YYDKDF (reference sequence). Trimming left V 5 bases short and J 2 bases short, with 16 bases between. This CDR3 has 15 amino acids. CDR3 sequence: CATSGQILKPYEQYF. In nucleotides, the CDR3 is TGTGCCACCAGCGGGCAGATTTTAAAACCCTACGAGCAGTACTTC.

CDR3: CASSPGQGGLGEQYF. The DNA for the CDR3 is TGTGCCAGCTCACCTGGACAGGGGGGATTGGGGGAGCAGTACTTC. The chain joins TRBV18 to TRBJ2-7; 10 nucleotides agree with TRBD1. CDR1 KGHSH and CDR2 LQKENI come from the germline V gene. The CDR3 extends over 15 amino acids. The ends lost 3 bases at V and 7 bases at J; junction bases unmatched: 9.

This chain uses TRBV18 with TRBJ2-4, with 10 nucleotides matching TRBD1. The CDR3 is 21 amino acids. After removal of 0 bases from V and 3 bases from J, the junction contained 17 bases not matched to a gene. The germline gives CDR1 KGHSH, CDR2 LQKENI. CDR3 nucleotides: TGTGCCAGCTCACCACCCCCTGGTGAGGGGGACAGGGGAAAAGGCAAAAACATTCAGTACTTC. It is translated as CASSPPPGEGDRGKGKNIQYF.

The rearrangement links TRBV5-1 to TRBJ2-7; D ambiguous. This CDR3 contains 14 residues. Germline assignment: CDR1 SGHRS and CDR2 YFSETQ. Trimming removed 4 bases at V and 5 bases at J, with 16 bases between. The DNA of the CDR3 is TGCGCCAGCAGCCCCCGGCGTGGGGTACACGAGCAGTACTTC. Translated: CASSPRRGVHEQYF.

The chain carries TRBV2 and TRBJ1-4, with D perhaps matching TRBD1 (6 bases). Germline V gene data show CDR1 as SNHLY and CDR2 as FYNNEI. The CDR3 is 13 amino acids. The CDR3 is CAGAGGSNEKLFF. CDR3 coding DNA: TGTGCAGGCGCGGGGGGCAGTAATGAAAAACTGTTTTTT.

V gene TRBV11-2 combines with J gene TRBJ1-1; D remains ambiguous. The CDR3 contains 11 residues. Per the germline V gene, CDR1 is SGHAT and CDR2 is FQNNGV. The V and J ends lost 5 bases and 1 base respectively, with 2 bases between them. The CDR3 protein is CASSPNTEAFF. For the CDR3, the DNA is TGTGCCAGCAGCCCGAACACTGAAGCTTTCTTT.

The chain uses TRBV27 and TRBJ2-2, with 7 nucleotides matching TRBD1. The J segment lost 2 bases and the V segment lost 0 bases, leaving 9 bases of the junction unmatched. The germline V gene encodes CDR1 MNHEY and CDR2 SMNVEV (reference sequence). The CDR3 length is 18 residues. CDR3 region: CASSLSFSGTVNTGELFF. As DNA, the CDR3 is TGTGCCAGCAGTTTATCTTTTTCTGGGACAGTCAACACCGGGGAGCTGTTTTTT.

This clone has a single count. V usage is TRBV5-4 and J usage is TRBJ2-1, with TRBD2 matching 7 bases. This CDR3 has 15 residues. J lost 3 bases, V lost 1 base, and 4 bases had no gene match. The germline CDR1 and CDR2 sequences are SGHNT and YYREEE (reference sequence). The CDR3 reads CASSLPSGIYNEQFF. The CDR3 bases are TGTGCCAGCAGCTTGCCCAGCGGGATCTACAATGAGCAGTTCTTC.

In DNA, the CDR3 is TGTGCCAGCTCCGGGGGGGCCGACGGCGATGAGCAGTTCTTC. Residues: CASSGGADGDEQFF. This sequence joins TRBV9 and TRBJ2-1, with 8 positions matching TRBD2. The V gene's germline CDR1 is SGDLS and CDR2 YYNGEE. V shed 7 bases, J shed 8 bases, and the junction held 11 bases outside the gene matches. CDR3 length equals 14 residues.

The V and J genes are TRBV4-1 and TRBJ1-1; no reliable D call. The CDR3 contains 17 residues. The V end lost 0 bases, the J end lost 0 bases, and 14 bases lay between the germline ends. Germline lookup yields CDR1 MGHRA and CDR2 YSYEKL. The CDR3 loop is CASSQEILRHLNTEAFF. The CDR3 region has the DNA TGCGCCAGCAGCCAAGAAATTTTGAGACACTTGAACACTGAAGCTTTCTTT.

This clone was counted between two and nine times. The chain couples TRBV6-1 to TRBJ1-2; D is possibly TRBD1 (6 bases). The CDR3 totals 14 residues. The V gene's germline CDR1 is MNHNS and CDR2 SASEGT. The V end was cut by 2 bases, the J end by 3 bases, with 10 bases between. The CDR3 is CASSETGQHYGYTF. The CDR3 coding sequence is TGTGCCAGCAGTGAAACCGGACAGCACTATGGCTACACCTTC.

The chain carries TRBV10-3 and TRBJ2-5, with D perhaps matching TRBD1 (5 bases). V lost 0 bases, J lost 0 bases, and 8 bases lay in between. Germline V lookup: CDR1 ENHRY, CDR2 SYGVKD. The CDR3 consists of 15 residues. CDR3 DNA sequence: TGTGCCATCAGTGAGTCGATGGGGCACCAAGAGACCCAGTACTTC. Translated: CAISESMGHQETQYF.

V usage is TRBV9 and J usage is TRBJ2-5, with D possibly matching TRBD2 (6 bases). V was clipped by 2 bases and J by 5 bases, with 16 bases between them. This CDR3 comprises 15 residues. Germline V gene data show CDR1 as SGDLS and CDR2 as YYNGEE. The CDR3: CASSVGGRPWETQYF. CDR3 bases: TGTGCCAGCAGCGTCGGGGGTCGCCCTTGGGAGACCCAGTACTTC. The entire variable domain, with the rest obtained from reference TRBV9 and TRBJ2-5, is as follows: DSGVTQTPKHLITATGQRVTLRCSPRSGDLSVYWYQQSLDQGLQFLIQYYNGEERAKGNILERFSAQQFPDLHSELNLSSLELGDSALYFCASSVGGRPWETQYFGPGTRLLVL.

The CDR3 DNA reads as TGTGCCAGCAGCCCAGGACTAGCGGGGGGGCTTACCGGGAATGAGCAGTTCTTC. Translating it yields CASSPGLAGGLTGNEQFF. This chain connects TRBV7-3 to TRBJ2-1; TRBD2 agrees at 15 bases. Germline CDR1 and CDR2: SGHTA and FQGTGA. V lost 5 bases to trimming and J lost 7 bases; unmatched junction nucleotides: 12. CDR3 length equals 18 residues. The full variable domain, in which reference TRBV7-3 and TRBJ2-1 provide the parts outside the CDR3, is GAGVSQTPSNKVTEKGKYVELRCDPISGHTALYWYRQSLGQGPEFLIYFQGTGAADDSGLPNDRFFAVRPEGSVSTLKIQRTERGDSAVYLCASSPGLAGGLTGNEQFFGPGTRLTVL.

This clone was detected only a few times. This chain uses TRBV5-1 with TRBJ1-5; perhaps TRBD1 as D (5 bases). Germline V CDR1 and CDR2: SGHRS, YFSETQ. This CDR3 has 13 residues. V gave up 2 bases and J gave up 7 bases, with 10 bases separating them. This CDR3 is CASSFQPGQPQHF. DNA for the CDR3: TGCGCCAGCAGCTTCCAGCCAGGGCAGCCCCAGCATTTT.

V is TRBV13 and J is TRBJ1-4; D ambiguous. Germline V gene lookup returns CDR1 PRHDT and CDR2 FYEKMQ (reference sequence). V lost 4 bases and J 6 bases, leaving 6 bases between the germline ends. This CDR3 has 12 amino acids. CDR3 region: CASSSFHEKLFF. CDR3 DNA sequence: TGTGCCAGCAGCTCATTCCATGAAAAACTGTTTTTT.

This clone was observed a few times. For the CDR3, the DNA is TGTGCCAGCAGCGGACTCTCCTACGAGCAGTACTTC. This translates into CASSGLSYEQYF. This sequence joins TRBV9 and TRBJ2-7; D not resolved. The V end was cut by 3 bases, the J end by 0 bases, with 4 bases between. CDR3 length: 12 amino acids. Germline V gives CDR1 SGDLS, CDR2 YYNGEE.